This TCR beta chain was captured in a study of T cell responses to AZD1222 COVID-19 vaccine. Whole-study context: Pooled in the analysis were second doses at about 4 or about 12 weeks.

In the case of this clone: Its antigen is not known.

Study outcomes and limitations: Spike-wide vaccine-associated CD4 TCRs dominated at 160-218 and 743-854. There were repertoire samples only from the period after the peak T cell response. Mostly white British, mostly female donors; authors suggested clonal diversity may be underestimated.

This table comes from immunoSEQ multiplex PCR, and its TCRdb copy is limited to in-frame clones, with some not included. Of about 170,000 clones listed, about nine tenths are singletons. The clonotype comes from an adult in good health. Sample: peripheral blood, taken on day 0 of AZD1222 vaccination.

CDR3 residues: CASSSGQLNTEAFF. For the CDR3, the DNA is TGTGCCAGCAGCTCTGGACAGTTGAACACTGAAGCTTTCTTT. The V gene is TRBV11-2, the J gene TRBJ1-1; D might be TRBD1 (6 bases). The V end was cut by 4 bases, the J end by 0 bases, with 9 bases between. The CDR3 spans 14 residues. The V gene's germline CDR1 is SGHAT and CDR2 FQNNGV.